The 12 T cell receptor beta chains below were found in one sample sequenced in a study of cytomegalovirus exposure and HLA in healthy donors. PCR used 60 Vbeta primers and 13 Jbeta primers. Clones were read by immunoSEQ multiplex PCR, and TCRdb kept only the in-frame ones, dropping some. The sample holds under 200,000 clones, more than 60% seen once. The material sequenced was PBMCs. The receptors here all came from a middle-aged man in good health and CMV-seronegative.

This clone was seen once. The V call is TRBV7-2, the J call TRBJ2-3; the D gene is possibly TRBD1 (6 bases). Per germline, CDR1 SGHTA and CDR2 FQGNSA. The CDR3 loop spans 15 amino acids. V lost 1 base, J lost 2 bases, and 10 bases lay in between. The CDR3 DNA reads TGTGCCAGCAGCTTAGACAGGGTTTCCACAGATACGCAGTATTTT. This codes for CASSLDRVSTDTQYF.

The chain carries TRBV7-6 and TRBJ1-1; D unresolved. The CDR3 spans 12 residues. Looked up from germline, CDR1 is SGHVS and CDR2 is FNYEAQ. V lost 5 bases, J lost 8 bases, and 12 bases lay in between. The CDR3 region has the DNA TGTGCCAGCAGCCCGCGCCACCGAGAAGCTTTCTTT. Amino acid sequence: CASSPRHREAFF. Full variable domain (outside the CDR3, taken from reference TRBV7-6 and TRBJ1-1): GAGVSQSPRYKVTKRGQDVALRCDPISGHVSLYWYRQALGQGPEFLTYFNYEAQQDKSGLPNDRFSAERPEGSISTLTIQRTEQRDSAMYRCASSPRHREAFFGQGTRLTVV.

This chain connects TRBV30 to TRBJ1-1, with 9 bases lining up with TRBD1. V trimming: 0 bases; J trimming: 10 bases; junction bases outside the gene matches: 6. The CDR3 sequence is 13 residues long. CDR1 and CDR2 (germline): GTSNPN, SVGIG (reference sequence). CDR3 loop: CAWSVLDRGSAFF. In DNA form, the CDR3 reads TGTGCCTGGAGTGTATTGGACAGGGGATCAGCTTTCTTT.

This clone was observed a few times. This chain uses TRBV7-2 with TRBJ2-7, with 7 nucleotides matching TRBD2. CDR3 length: 13 amino acids. V shed 4 bases and J 3 bases; nucleotides not matched to a gene: 3. Looked up from germline, CDR1 is SGHTA and CDR2 is FQGNSA. CDR3 sequence (DNA): TGTGCCAGCAGCTCCGCGGGGGTCTACGAGCAGTACTTC. Translating gives CASSSAGVYEQYF.

The chain joins TRBV23-1 to TRBJ2-1; no firm D call. TRBV23-1 qualifies as an ORF whose function is uncertain. The CDR3 has 10 residues. V was trimmed by 7 bases and J by 7 bases, leaving 5 bases between them. CDR3 sequence (DNA): TGCGCCAGCATCGGGAATGAGCAGTTCTTC. The encoded protein is CASIGNEQFF.

The J gene is TRBJ2-5, the V gene TRBV5-4; D is possibly TRBD1 (6 bases). Germline V gene data show CDR1 as SGHNT and CDR2 as YYREEE (reference sequence). This CDR3 contains 16 residues. The V end was cut by 2 bases, the J end by 3 bases, with 17 bases between. CDR3 residues: CASSLQGSSFKETQYF. Written as DNA, the CDR3 is TGTGCCAGCAGCTTACAGGGAAGTTCTTTTAAAGAGACCCAGTACTTC. Looking up the rest from reference TRBV5-4 and TRBJ2-5 gives the full variable domain: ETGVTQSPTHLIKTRGQQVTLRCSSQSGHNTVSWYQQALGQGPQFIFQYYREEENGRGNFPPRFSGLQFPNYSSELNVNALELDDSALYLCASSLQGSSFKETQYFGPGTRLLVL.

The V gene is TRBV4-1, the J gene TRBJ2-2; 13 nucleotides agree with TRBD2. The CDR3 consists of 15 residues. Looked up from germline, CDR1 is MGHRA and CDR2 is YSYEKL. J gave up 6 bases and V 3 bases, and 1 base lay outside the gene matches. Written as DNA, the CDR3 is TGCGCCAGCAGCCACGGGACTAGCGGGGCCGGGGAGCTGTTTTTT. This encodes CASSHGTSGAGELFF.

The chain is built from TRBV6-5 and TRBJ2-5, with D tentatively TRBD2 (6 bases). The V end lost 0 bases, the J end lost 1 base, and 9 bases lay between the germline ends. The CDR3 extends over 15 amino acids. Germline V gene sequence: CDR1 MNHEY, CDR2 SVGAGI. CDR3 nucleotide sequence: TGTGCCAGCAGTTACTCCGAGGGAGGCCAAGAGACCCAGTACTTC. It encodes CASSYSEGGQETQYF.

The chain carries TRBV7-9 and TRBJ2-3, with 7 bases that match TRBD2. This CDR3 region has 16 residues. The J segment lost 6 bases and the V segment lost 0 bases, leaving 9 bases of the junction unmatched. Per the germline V gene, CDR1 is SEHNR and CDR2 is FQNEAQ (reference sequence). This CDR3 reads CASSLATSAPSDTQYF. CDR3 bases: TGTGCCAGCAGCTTAGCTACTAGCGCCCCATCGGATACGCAGTATTTT.

CDR3 loop: CAWSAVNTEAFF. The CDR3 nucleotides are TGTGCCTGGAGTGCAGTGAACACTGAAGCTTTCTTT. The gene calls are TRBV30 and TRBJ1-1; D remains unclear. Germline V gene sequence: CDR1 GTSNPN, CDR2 SVGIG (reference sequence). CDR3 length: 12 residues. Trimming removed 1 base at V and 0 bases at J, with 3 bases between. The full variable domain, completed using reference TRBV30 and TRBJ1-1, is SQTIHQWPATLVQPVGSPLSLECTVEGTSNPNLYWYRQAAGRGLQLLFYSVGIGQISSEVPQNLSASRPQDRQFILSSKKLLLSDSGFYLCAWSAVNTEAFFGQGTRLTVV.

The CDR3 coding sequence is TGTGCCAGCTCACGATCGACCGGGACAGGGGAAGATTTTGGAGGCTACACCTTC. It encodes CASSRSTGTGEDFGGYTF. The V gene is TRBV18, the J gene TRBJ1-2; 10 bases map to TRBD1. V lost 4 bases and J lost 8; bases outside the gene matches: 19. Per germline, CDR1 KGHSH and CDR2 LQKENI. The CDR3 spans 18 residues.

This chain connects TRBV30 to TRBJ2-3; 8 bases line up with TRBD2. Germline CDR1 is GTSNPN and CDR2 is SVGIG (reference sequence). The V and J ends lost 1 base and 8 bases, in that order; junction bases with no gene match: 5. This CDR3 comprises 13 residues. CDR3 sequence reads: CAWSAGGVGTQYF. The CDR3 nucleotides are TGTGCCTGGAGTGCGGGGGGGGTTGGTACGCAGTATTTT.